What follows are 29 T cell receptor beta chains derived from one specimen sequenced in a study of blood T cell repertoires in COVID-19. Produced via immunoSEQ multiplex PCR; TCRdb's table is partial and in-frame only. This table has hundreds of thousands of clones, roughly four fifths appearing once. Sequencing was carried out using peripheral blood. All receptors derive from a woman older than 75 with COVID-19, enrolled during active disease.

The V gene is TRBV30, the J gene TRBJ1-6, with 8 nucleotides matching TRBD1. The CDR3 contains 15 residues. The germline gives CDR1 GTSNPN, CDR2 SVGIG (reference sequence). The V segment lost 2 bases and the J segment 5 bases; nucleotides outside the gene matches: 5. The CDR3 sequence is CAWSPRTGNNSPLHF. The CDR3 bases are TGTGCCTGGAGTCCCCGGACAGGGAATAATTCACCCCTCCACTTT. The variable domain in full, completed from reference TRBV30 and TRBJ1-6, reads SQTIHQWPATLVQPVGSPLSLECTVEGTSNPNLYWYRQAAGRGLQLLFYSVGIGQISSEVPQNLSASRPQDRQFILSSKKLLLSDSGFYLCAWSPRTGNNSPLHFGNGTRLTVT.

This rearrangement joins TRBV6-6 to TRBJ1-1; tentatively, D is TRBD1 (6 bases). Trimming removed 5 bases at V and 4 bases at J, with 11 bases between. Per the germline V gene, CDR1 is MNHNY and CDR2 is SVGAGI (reference sequence). The CDR3 runs 13 residues. The CDR3 here is CASSQQGGTEAFF. CDR3 bases: TGTGCCAGCAGTCAACAGGGCGGCACTGAAGCTTTCTTT.

V gene TRBV6-5 combines with J gene TRBJ1-2; no firm D call. CDR1 and CDR2 (germline): MNHEY, SVGAGI. This CDR3 spans 12 amino acids. V was pared by 7 bases and J by 7 bases, with 13 bases between. The CDR3 sequence is CASTPGGRGYTF. The CDR3 DNA reads TGTGCCAGCACGCCCGGCGGGCGTGGCTACACCTTC.

The chain is built from TRBV3-1 (or the pseudogene TRBV3-2) and TRBJ1-1, with D perhaps matching TRBD1 (6 bases). V lost 4 bases and J 5 bases, leaving 14 bases between the germline ends. This CDR3 has 14 amino acids. Germline CDR1 LGHDT, CDR2 YNNKEL (reference sequence). The CDR3 region is CASSPGGAWTEAFF. As DNA, the CDR3 is TGTGCCAGCAGCCCCGGGGGGGCCTGGACTGAAGCTTTCTTT.

This clone was seen more than once but under ten times. The J gene is TRBJ2-5, the V gene TRBV18, with 9 bases identical to TRBD1. Germline-derived CDR1 and CDR2 are KGHSH and LQKENI. The V gene end was trimmed by 9 bases and the J gene end by 5 bases; junction bases not matched to a gene: 7. The CDR3 sequence is 13 residues long. The CDR3 is CASSGTGLETQYF. DNA for the CDR3: TGTGCCAGTTCCGGGACAGGGCTCGAGACCCAGTACTTC.

This chain connects TRBV27 to TRBJ1-1; D is perhaps TRBD1 (6 bases). The CDR3 sequence is 15 residues long. V shed 6 bases and J shed 4 bases, with 18 bases lying between them. Looked up from germline, CDR1 is MNHEY and CDR2 is SMNVEV (reference sequence). CDR3 sequence: CASRYSGEGGTEAFF. CDR3 sequence (DNA): TGTGCCAGCAGATACTCAGGGGAGGGTGGCACTGAAGCTTTCTTT.

This rearrangement joins TRBV5-1 to TRBJ1-2; D is perhaps TRBD1 (5 bases). The germline gives CDR1 SGHRS, CDR2 YFSETQ. CDR3 length: 14 residues. Trimming took off 4 bases at V and 0 bases at J, with 10 bases between the two ends. CDR3 region: CASSSQGTNYGYTF. The DNA of the CDR3 is TGCGCCAGCAGCAGTCAGGGTACTAACTATGGCTACACCTTC.

This chain links TRBV5-1 with TRBJ1-5; D is possibly TRBD1 (6 bases). There are 15 residues in the CDR3. V lost 4 bases to trimming and J lost 2 bases, with 13 bases between them. Germline CDR1 SGHRS, CDR2 YFSETQ. CDR3 in DNA: TGCGCCAGCAGCCCAACAGGGACGGGCAATCAGCCCCAGCATTTT. This codes for CASSPTGTGNQPQHF.

The CDR3 DNA follows: TGTGCCTGGAGTCTAGGGACAGCTTATGGCTACACCTTC. Its translation: CAWSLGTAYGYTF. This rearrangement joins TRBV30 to TRBJ1-2, with 7 bases fitting TRBD1. In germline, CDR1 is GTSNPN, CDR2 SVGIG (reference sequence). The ends lost 2 bases at V and 5 bases at J; junction bases unmatched: 5. The CDR3 spans 13 residues.

The chain links TRBV4-1 to TRBJ1-1; 7 positions agree with TRBD1. Germline V gene lookup returns CDR1 MGHRA and CDR2 YSYEKL. The ends lost 6 bases at V and 5 bases at J; junction bases unmatched: 9. The CDR3 has 14 residues. CDR3 DNA sequence: TGCGCCAGCAGGCATCCAGGGGGAAGAACTGAAGCTTTCTTT. Its protein is CASRHPGGRTEAFF.

The genes are TRBV4-2 and TRBJ2-3; no clear D. The ends were cut back, 1 base at V and 5 bases at J, with 13 bases in the middle. Germline-derived CDR1 and CDR2 are LGHNA and YNFKEQ. This CDR3 comprises 15 residues. The CDR3 DNA follows: TGTGCCAGCAGCCAAGGGCGCTCCGAGGTAGATACGCAGTATTTT. It encodes CASSQGRSEVDTQYF.

The V and J genes are TRBV10-3 and TRBJ2-2, with 10 bases fitting TRBD2. V was pared by 6 bases and J by 4 bases, with 8 bases of the junction left unmatched. Germline V CDR1 and CDR2: ENHRY, SYGVKD. There are 16 residues in the CDR3. The CDR3: CAISGGGLATTGELFF. Here the CDR3 DNA reads TGTGCCATCAGCGGCGGGGGACTAGCGACCACCGGGGAGCTGTTTTTT.

The J gene is TRBJ2-5, the V gene TRBV5-4; possibly TRBD2 for D (5 bases). Germline assignment: CDR1 SGHNT and CDR2 YYREEE (reference sequence). With 1 base removed from V and 4 bases from J, the gap between germline ends came to 11 bases. This CDR3 region has 14 residues. The CDR3 sequence: CASSLRMGAETQYF. CDR3 DNA sequence: TGTGCCAGCAGCTTGAGGATGGGAGCAGAGACCCAGTACTTC.

The V call is TRBV14, the J call TRBJ2-7; 9 bases are a match to TRBD1. The CDR3 sequence is 15 residues long. Germline-derived CDR1 and CDR2 are SGHDN and FVKESK. The ends lost 6 bases at V and 4 bases at J; junction bases unmatched: 10. CDR3 in amino acids: CASSFGTGFRYEQYF. The CDR3 bases are TGTGCCAGCAGTTTCGGGACAGGGTTTAGGTACGAGCAGTACTTC. The entire variable domain, with the rest obtained from reference TRBV14 and TRBJ2-7, is as follows: EAGVTQFPSHSVIEKGQTVTLRCDPISGHDNLYWYRRVMGKEIKFLLHFVKESKQDESGMPNNRFLAERTGGTYSTLKVQPAELEDSGVYFCASSFGTGFRYEQYFGPGTRLTVT.

The rearrangement joins TRBV28 to TRBJ1-1; unclear D gene. The CDR3 extends over 14 amino acids. Germline V gene data show CDR1 as MDHEN and CDR2 as SYDVKM. V was trimmed by 5 bases and J by 2 bases, leaving 12 bases between them. CDR3 in DNA: TGTGCCAGCAGTCGACGGGGTACTAACACTGAAGCTTTCTTT. Translating it yields CASSRRGTNTEAFF.

This clone came up once. The rearrangement joins TRBV3-1 (or the pseudogene TRBV3-2) to TRBJ1-2; TRBD1 matches 10 bases. The CDR3 consists of 18 residues. Looked up from germline, CDR1 is LGHDT and CDR2 is YNNKEL (reference sequence). Trimming took 4 bases from V and 3 from J; bases not matched to a gene: 14. This CDR3 reads CASSPRLGQGTPDYGYTF. The DNA of the CDR3 is TGTGCCAGCAGCCCGAGGTTGGGACAGGGGACGCCGGACTATGGCTACACCTTC.

The V call is TRBV6-6, the J call TRBJ2-6; D may be TRBD1 (6 bases). This CDR3 region has 17 residues. Germline V CDR1 and CDR2: MNHNY, SVGAGI (reference sequence). Trimming shortened V by 5 bases and J by 0 bases, and 14 bases separated the two germline ends. This chain's CDR3 is CASSPDSKVSGANVLTF. The CDR3 DNA sequence: TGTGCCAGCAGTCCGGACAGCAAAGTCTCTGGGGCCAACGTCCTGACTTTC.

J is TRBJ2-1 and V is TRBV12-5; the match to TRBD2 covers 9 bases. J gave up 4 bases and V 1 base, and 8 bases lay outside the gene matches. The CDR3 consists of 17 residues. CDR1 is LGHNT and CDR2 is FRNRAP in the germline V gene. The CDR3 spells CASGLALGTSRYNEQFF. DNA for the CDR3: TGTGCTAGTGGTTTGGCCCTTGGGACTAGCAGGTACAATGAGCAGTTCTTC.

Of note for this clone: A junction boundary mismatches the germline segment, possibly from a read error. The chain employs TRBV18 and TRBJ1-6; 9 nucleotides agree with TRBD1. The germline gives CDR1 KGHSH, CDR2 LQKENI. This CDR3 has 14 residues. The CDR3 loop reads CASSPGQGDSPLYF. The CDR3 nucleotides read TGTGCCAGCTCACCGGGACAGGGAGATTCACCCCTCTACTTT.

On this clone: Germline and junction disagree at one end, which may indicate a read error. The chain is built from TRBV7-7 and TRBJ2-5; 13 bases line up with TRBD2. Germline-derived CDR1 and CDR2 are SSHAT and FNYEAQ (reference sequence). There are 15 residues in the CDR3. The CDR3 reads CASSPGLAGIETQYF. The DNA of the CDR3 is TGTGCTAGCAGCCCGGGACTAGCGGGGATAGAGACCCAGTACTTC.

J is TRBJ2-7 and V is TRBV12-3 or TRBV12-4; D may be TRBD2 (5 bases). V was trimmed by 3 bases and J by 5 bases, leaving 11 bases between them. The CDR3 totals 13 residues. CDR3 protein: CASSFLAPHEQYF. The CDR3 DNA reads as TGTGCCAGCAGTTTCCTAGCTCCCCACGAGCAGTACTTC.

Notes on this clone: At one end, the junction sequence differs from germline, possibly due to a read error. The rearrangement links TRBV4-3 to TRBJ2-1, with TRBD2 matching over 13 bases. Per the germline V gene, CDR1 is LGHNA and CDR2 is YSLEER. The CDR3 covers 15 residues. This chain's CDR3 is CASSQGTSGTNEQFF. For the CDR3, the DNA is TGCGCCAGCAGCCAGGGGACTAGCGGGACTAATGAGCAATTCTTC.

The chain couples TRBV7-9 to TRBJ2-1, with D possibly being TRBD1 (6 bases). The length of the CDR3 is 14 residues. CDR1 and CDR2 from the germline V gene are SEHNR and FQNEAQ (reference sequence). V was shortened by 0 bases and J by 6 bases, with 9 bases between the two germline ends. CDR3 residues: CASSLAGAANEQFF. The CDR3 DNA is TGTGCCAGCAGCTTAGCGGGGGCGGCCAATGAGCAGTTCTTC.

This chain joins TRBV19 and TRBJ2-2; D is unresolved. In germline, CDR1 is LNHDA, CDR2 SQIVND (reference sequence). There are 14 residues in the CDR3. The V end lost 8 bases, the J end lost 1 base, and 11 bases lay between the germline ends. This CDR3 reads CASCPQLNTGELFF. The DNA of the CDR3 is TGTGCCAGTTGCCCACAGCTGAACACCGGGGAGCTGTTTTTT.

The V gene is TRBV5-4, the J gene TRBJ2-5, with D maybe TRBD1 (6 bases). V dropped 4 bases and J dropped 1 base, with 8 bases sitting between them. Germline loops: CDR1 SGHNT, CDR2 YYREEE (reference sequence). This CDR3 contains 13 residues. Here the CDR3 reads CASSGQIQETQYF. The CDR3 region has the DNA TGTGCCAGCAGCGGACAGATCCAAGAGACCCAGTACTTC. Together with reference TRBV5-4 and TRBJ2-5, the CDR3 gives the full variable domain: ETGVTQSPTHLIKTRGQQVTLRCSSQSGHNTVSWYQQALGQGPQFIFQYYREEENGRGNFPPRFSGLQFPNYSSELNVNALELDDSALYLCASSGQIQETQYFGPGTRLLVL.

V is TRBV5-5 and J is TRBJ2-5, with D uncertain. The CDR3 has 12 amino acids. Germline V gene data show CDR1 as SGHKS and CDR2 as YYEKEE (reference sequence). V lost 0 bases, J lost 5 bases, and 5 bases lay in between. The CDR3 DNA reads as TGTGCCAGCAGCTTGGTTCTTGAGACCCAGTACTTC. Translating it yields CASSLVLETQYF.

This sequence joins TRBV18 and TRBJ2-1; D might be TRBD2 (6 bases). V lost 2 bases and J lost 2, with 16 bases in between. This CDR3 comprises 17 residues. Germline CDR1 KGHSH, CDR2 LQKENI. DNA for the CDR3: TGTGCCAGCTCACCAAGGGTGGCGGGAATGACCTACAATGAGCAGTTCTTC. The encoded protein is CASSPRVAGMTYNEQFF.

This clone has just a few counts. The chain uses TRBV5-6 and TRBJ1-4; tentatively, D is TRBD1 (5 bases). CDR3 length: 13 residues. Germline V gene lookup returns CDR1 SGHDT and CDR2 YYEEEE. The V gene lost 1 base and the J gene lost 8 bases, with 9 bases spanning the gap. CDR3 protein: CASSLHRTEKLFF. As DNA, the CDR3 is TGTGCCAGCAGCTTGCATCGGACAGAAAAACTGTTTTTT.

V and J are TRBV3-1 (or the pseudogene TRBV3-2) and TRBJ1-2, with 10 bases fitting TRBD1. V lost 2 bases and J lost 5; bases outside the gene matches: 5. Looked up from germline, CDR1 is LGHDT and CDR2 is YNNKEL (reference sequence). This CDR3 spans 15 amino acids. CDR3 bases: TGTGCCAGCAGCCAACCCGGGACAGGGGAGTATGGCTACACCTTC. This encodes CASSQPGTGEYGYTF.